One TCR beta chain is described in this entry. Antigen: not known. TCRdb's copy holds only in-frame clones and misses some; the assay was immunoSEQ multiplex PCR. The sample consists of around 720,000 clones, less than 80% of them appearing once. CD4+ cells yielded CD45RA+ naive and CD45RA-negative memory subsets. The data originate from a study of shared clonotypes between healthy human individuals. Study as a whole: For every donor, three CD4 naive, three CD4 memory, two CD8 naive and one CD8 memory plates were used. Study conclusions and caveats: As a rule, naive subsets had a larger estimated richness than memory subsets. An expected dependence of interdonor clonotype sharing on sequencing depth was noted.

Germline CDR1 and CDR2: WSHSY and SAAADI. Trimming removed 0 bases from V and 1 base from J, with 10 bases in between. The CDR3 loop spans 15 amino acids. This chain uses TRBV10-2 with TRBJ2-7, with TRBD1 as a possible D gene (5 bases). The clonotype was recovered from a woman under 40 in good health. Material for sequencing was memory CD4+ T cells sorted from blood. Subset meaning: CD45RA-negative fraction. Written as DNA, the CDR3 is TGCGCCAGCAGTGAGTCAGGGGAATGGTCCTACGAGCAGTACTTC. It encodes CASSESGEWSYEQYF.